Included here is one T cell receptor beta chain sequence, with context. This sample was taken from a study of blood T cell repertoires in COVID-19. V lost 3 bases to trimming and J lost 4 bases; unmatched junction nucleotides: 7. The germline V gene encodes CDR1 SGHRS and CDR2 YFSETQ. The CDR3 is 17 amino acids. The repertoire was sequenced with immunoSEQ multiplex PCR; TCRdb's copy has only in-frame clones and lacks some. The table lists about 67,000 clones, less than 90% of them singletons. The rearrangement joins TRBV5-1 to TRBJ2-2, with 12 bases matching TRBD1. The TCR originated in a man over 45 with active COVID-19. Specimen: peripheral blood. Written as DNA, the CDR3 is TGCGCCAGCAGCTGGGGGACAGGGGGCCGGGGCACCGGGGAGCTGTTTTTT. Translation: CASSWGTGGRGTGELFF.